Presented here are 26 T cell receptor beta chains from one specimen sequenced in a study of blood T cells in healthy people across ages. Primed by a sample-barcoded 5' primer and a J-beta primer mix, a second PCR proceeded for 7 to 11 cycles. A single record per CDR3 protein comes from TCRdb applying MiXCR to the 5' RACE reads. The repertoire has about 1 million distinct CDR3 sequences, about 23% of them found once; the top ten carry around 0.75%. In addition, the sample was reused for a study of T cells of mothers and their children.

Sample: blood. The receptors stem from a girl between 2 and 10 years old in good health.

This chain joins TRBV9 and TRBJ1-3; no firm D call. The CDR3 spans 15 residues. CDR1 is SGDLS, CDR2 YYNGEE, per germline. The V end lost 0 bases, the J end lost 4 bases, and 11 bases lay between the germline ends. CDR3 coding DNA: TGTGCCAGCAGCGTAGCCCTCCATGGGGGAAACACCATATATTTT. It encodes CASSVALHGGNTIYF.

The chain links TRBV7-2 to TRBJ2-4, with TRBD1 matching 8 bases. The length of the CDR3 is 15 residues. CDR1 is SGHTA and CDR2 is FQGNSA in the germline V gene. Trimming took 1 base from V and 6 from J; bases not matched to a gene: 5. The CDR3 loop reads CASSLGQGTRNIQYF. The DNA for the CDR3 is TGTGCCAGCAGCTTAGGACAGGGGACGAGAAACATTCAGTACTTC. The entire variable domain, with the rest obtained from reference TRBV7-2 and TRBJ2-4, is as follows: GAGVSQSPSNKVTEKGKDVELRCDPISGHTALYWYRQSLGQGLEFLIYFQGNSAPDKSGLPSDRFSAERTGGSVSTLTIQRTQQEDSAVYLCASSLGQGTRNIQYFGAGTRLSVL.

The chain links TRBV4-2 to TRBJ2-1; maybe TRBD2 (7 bases). Germline lookup yields CDR1 LGHNA and CDR2 YNFKEQ. V was trimmed by 3 bases and J by 10 bases, leaving 19 bases between them. The CDR3 sequence is 15 residues long. The CDR3 loop reads CASSHEGDTGREQFF. The CDR3 DNA sequence: TGTGCCAGCAGCCACGAGGGGGACACCGGGAGGGAGCAGTTCTTC.

The chain employs TRBV11-2 and TRBJ2-5; 7 bases match TRBD1. The germline gives CDR1 SGHAT, CDR2 FQNNGV. V lost 5 bases and J lost 0; bases outside the gene matches: 6. The CDR3 covers 15 residues. The CDR3 region is CASSTGQRYQETQYF. The CDR3 nucleotides are TGTGCCAGCAGCACGGGACAGAGGTACCAAGAGACCCAGTACTTC.

The chain is built from TRBV5-1 and TRBJ2-1; no firm D call. The CDR3 totals 12 residues. In germline, CDR1 is SGHRS, CDR2 YFSETQ. V gave up 7 bases and J gave up 6 bases, with 11 bases separating them. The CDR3 DNA sequence: TGCGCCAGCCACCGTGGAACCAATGAGCAGTTCTTC. Translated: CASHRGTNEQFF.

The J gene is TRBJ2-1, the V gene TRBV7-2; D is perhaps TRBD1 (6 bases). Germline V gene lookup returns CDR1 SGHTA and CDR2 FQGNSA. Trimming stripped 2 bases from V and 9 bases from J, with 11 bases between. The CDR3 sequence is 13 residues long. The CDR3 reads CASSLLRGTEQFF. The CDR3 coding sequence is TGTGCCAGCAGCTTACTCAGGGGTACTGAGCAGTTCTTC.

The V call is TRBV9, the J call TRBJ2-6, with D maybe TRBD2 (6 bases). This CDR3 has 13 residues. V lost 7 bases, J lost 3 bases, and 8 bases lay in between. Germline-derived CDR1 and CDR2 are SGDLS and YYNGEE. This CDR3 reads CASEGGGANVLTF. The CDR3 DNA follows: TGTGCCAGCGAGGGAGGTGGGGCCAACGTCCTGACTTTC.

Only one count was recorded for this clonotype. The gene calls are TRBV9 and TRBJ2-1; the D gene is possibly TRBD1 (6 bases). The V gene's germline CDR1 is SGDLS and CDR2 YYNGEE. This CDR3 is 14 amino acids long. Trimming pared 4 bases from V and 5 bases from J, leaving 13 bases between. As DNA, the CDR3 is TGTGCCAGCAGCATCTTCAGGGGTAACAATGAGCAGTTCTTC. Protein: CASSIFRGNNEQFF.

This clonotype was observed a handful of times. The chain employs TRBV2 and TRBJ2-6, with D tentatively TRBD2 (6 bases). There are 15 residues in the CDR3. The V gene lost 6 bases and the J gene lost 3 bases, with 12 bases spanning the gap. CDR1 is SNHLY and CDR2 is FYNNEI in the germline V gene. CDR3 sequence reads: CASRSGVGGANVLTF. In DNA, the CDR3 is TGTGCCAGCAGATCGGGGGTTGGTGGGGCCAACGTCCTGACTTTC. The whole variable domain, remainder taken from reference TRBV2 and TRBJ2-6, is EPEVTQTPSHQVTQMGQEVILRCVPISNHLYFYWYRQILGQKVEFLVSFYNNEISEKSEIFDDQFSVERPDGSNFTLKIRSTKLEDSAMYFCASRSGVGGANVLTFGAGSRLTVL.

The chain is built from TRBV12-3 or TRBV12-4 and TRBJ2-5, with TRBD2 identical over 8 bases. Trimming at V came to 3 bases and at J to 4 bases, leaving 7 bases not matched to a gene. The CDR3 sequence is 15 residues long. The CDR3 nucleotides read TGTGCCAGCAGTTTTCGGTCGGGGGGGCCAGAGACCCAGTACTTC. It encodes CASSFRSGGPETQYF.

The chain joins TRBV18 to TRBJ2-5; TRBD2 matches at 9 bases. The DNA end lines up better with TRBJ2-1; the J call may be wrong. The CDR3 runs to 17 residues. The V gene's germline CDR1 is KGHSH and CDR2 LQKENI. This CDR3 reads CASSPSTFPSGANEQFF. The CDR3 DNA follows: TGTGCCAGCTCACCGTCAACCTTCCCTAGCGGGGCTAATGAGCAGTTCTTC.

The chain combines TRBV20-1 with TRBJ1-2; D remains unclear. V was trimmed by 0 bases and J by 7 bases, leaving 9 bases between them. CDR1 and CDR2 from the germline V gene are DFQATT and SNEGSKA (reference sequence). CDR3 length: 12 residues. The CDR3 protein is CSARDQAAGYTF. The CDR3 DNA is TGCAGTGCTAGAGATCAGGCCGCTGGCTACACCTTC.

The chain uses TRBV18 and TRBJ2-1; perhaps TRBD1 as D (6 bases). The CDR3 totals 16 residues. Trimming left V 1 base short and J 7 bases short, with 17 bases between. Germline lookup yields CDR1 KGHSH and CDR2 LQKENI. CDR3 loop: CASSPQVAPRGNEQFF. The CDR3 DNA sequence: TGTGCCAGCTCACCACAAGTAGCGCCGAGGGGGAATGAGCAGTTCTTC.

The rearrangement joins TRBV6-1 to TRBJ1-2, with 8 bases that match TRBD1. This CDR3 is built from 15 residues. Germline CDR1 MNHNS, CDR2 SASEGT. J was trimmed by 4 bases and V by 2 bases; bases with no gene match: 6. CDR3 region: CASSERTGRVYGYTF. The CDR3 nucleotides read TGTGCCAGCAGTGAAAGGACAGGGAGAGTCTATGGCTACACCTTC.

This chain joins TRBV19 and TRBJ2-2, with 9 positions matching TRBD2. Looked up from germline, CDR1 is LNHDA and CDR2 is SQIVND (reference sequence). V dropped 5 bases and J dropped 1; count of bases not matched to a gene: 5. The length of the CDR3 is 16 residues. Here the CDR3 reads CASSGGLAKNTGELFF. The DNA of the CDR3 is TGTGCCAGTAGTGGGGGACTAGCAAAGAACACCGGGGAGCTGTTTTTT.

The CDR3 DNA follows: TGCAGTGCTAGAATCCTCGGACTAGCCAGTGGTGAGCAGTACTTC. Amino acids: CSARILGLASGEQYF. V gene TRBV20-1 combines with J gene TRBJ2-7; TRBD2 aligns across 8 bases. V lost 2 bases and J lost 7; bases outside the gene matches: 13. Germline assignment: CDR1 DFQATT and CDR2 SNEGSKA (reference sequence). The CDR3 covers 15 residues.

This chain connects TRBV14 to TRBJ2-7; D unresolved. Germline CDR1 and CDR2: SGHDN and FVKESK. This CDR3 region has 15 residues. V lost 3 bases, J lost 4 bases, and 16 bases lay in between. As DNA, the CDR3 is TGTGCCAGCAGCCATACCGACTGGCTAGTTTACGAGCAGTACTTC. The encoded protein is CASSHTDWLVYEQYF.

This rearrangement joins TRBV2 to TRBJ2-6, with TRBD1 as a possible D gene (6 bases). Trimming took 8 bases from V and 4 from J, leaving 12 bases between them. CDR3 length: 14 amino acids. Germline V gives CDR1 SNHLY, CDR2 FYNNEI. The CDR3 nucleotides are TGTGCCAGCGGAAGGGGGACCGGGGCCAACGTCCTGACTTTC. Translating it yields CASGRGTGANVLTF.

The chain employs TRBV11-3 and TRBJ2-7; possible D gene TRBD2, 5 bases. V was pared by 5 bases and J by 13 bases, with 21 bases between. Looked up from germline, CDR1 is SGHNT and CDR2 is YENEEA. The CDR3 covers 13 residues. CDR3 DNA sequence: TGTGCCAGCAGCCACCGGGATCACATGGGTCTTTACTTC. This codes for CASSHRDHMGLYF.

The chain links TRBV6-5 to TRBJ2-4, with D possibly being TRBD2 (6 bases). The ends were cut back, 8 bases at V and 10 bases at J, with 15 bases in the middle. CDR1 MNHEY and CDR2 SVGAGI come from the germline V gene. This CDR3 spans 12 amino acids. In DNA form, the CDR3 reads TGTGCCAGCTTAAAGCCTGGAGGGATTCAGTACTTC. Its protein is CASLKPGGIQYF.

The chain uses TRBV6-5 and TRBJ1-5; D possibly corresponds to TRBD1 (5 bases). V lost 0 bases, J lost 9 bases, and 9 bases lay in between. CDR1 is MNHEY and CDR2 is SVGAGI in the germline V gene. CDR3 length: 13 amino acids. The CDR3 region has the DNA TGTGCCAGCAGTTACTCGAGGGGTTCGCCCCAGCATTTT. It is translated as CASSYSRGSPQHF.

This clonotype was counted between two and nine times. This chain links TRBV28 with TRBJ2-1; D remains ambiguous. The CDR3 consists of 13 residues. Germline CDR1 reads MDHEN; CDR2 reads SYDVKM. The CDR3 protein is CAHRSPVGNEQFF. The CDR3 nucleotides are TGTGCTCACCGCTCCCCTGTTGGGAATGAGCAGTTCTTC.

The chain uses TRBV5-6 and TRBJ2-7; the match to TRBD1 covers 10 bases. The V and J ends lost 5 bases and 6 bases, in that order; junction bases with no gene match: 8. CDR3 length: 14 residues. CDR1 SGHDT and CDR2 YYEEEE come from the germline V gene. The CDR3 here is CASRTTGGSFEQYF. The DNA of the CDR3 is TGTGCCAGCAGGACGACAGGGGGCTCTTTCGAGCAGTACTTC.

V is TRBV29-1 and J is TRBJ1-2; a weak D match, TRBD1 (5 bases). The V end lost 3 bases, the J end lost 8 bases, and 13 bases lay between the germline ends. Looked up from germline, CDR1 is SQVTM and CDR2 is ANQGSEA. The CDR3 is made up of 12 amino acids. The CDR3: CSVEGPRSGYTF. The CDR3 coding sequence is TGCAGCGTTGAGGGGCCGAGGAGCGGCTACACCTTC.

This clonotype was observed a handful of times. The genes are TRBV29-1 and TRBJ1-2; D not certain. Germline loops: CDR1 SQVTM, CDR2 ANQGSEA. The CDR3 has 14 residues. Trimming removed 6 bases at V and 4 bases at J, with 18 bases between. CDR3 sequence: CSVVDGGRGYGYTF. CDR3 bases: TGCAGCGTCGTGGACGGTGGGAGAGGCTATGGCTACACCTTC.

The chain recombines TRBV6-6 with TRBJ2-5; 10 bases line up with TRBD2. The CDR3 covers 15 residues. The germline gives CDR1 MNHNY, CDR2 SVGAGI (reference sequence). The V gene end was trimmed by 5 bases and the J gene end by 2 bases; junction bases not matched to a gene: 5. The chain's CDR3 is CASSNLAGAQETQYF. CDR3 nucleotides: TGTGCCAGCAGTAACCTAGCGGGGGCTCAAGAGACCCAGTACTTC.